Each of the 18 T cell receptor beta chains below was sequenced from the same sample in a study of neurological immune-mediated disorders. A single record per CDR3 protein comes from TCRdb applying MiXCR to the 5' RACE reads. Of more than 50,000 distinct CDR3 sequences in the sample, 24% were seen once. Time point of the sample: technical triplicate 2. Input material: PBMCs. The receptors come from a man between 60 and 75 years old with HTLV-1-associated myelopathy (HAM/TSP).

This clonotype has just a few counts. The rearrangement joins TRBV5-1 to TRBJ1-1; a possible D gene is TRBD1 (5 bases). Germline V gene data show CDR1 as SGHRS and CDR2 as YFSETQ. This CDR3 is 15 amino acids long. Trimming shortened V by 1 base and J by 2 bases, and 12 bases separated the two germline ends. CDR3 bases: TGCGCCAGCAGCTTGACGGGGGACCTTAACACTGAAGCTTTCTTT. Protein sequence: CASSLTGDLNTEAFF.

The chain couples TRBV25-1 to TRBJ2-7; D perhaps matches TRBD2 (6 bases). The CDR3 spans 12 residues. The V end lost 8 bases, the J end lost 3 bases, and 11 bases lay between the germline ends. Germline V gives CDR1 MGHDK, CDR2 SYGVNS. CDR3 sequence reads: CASRRDGYEQYF. DNA of the CDR3: TGTGCCAGCCGGCGGGACGGCTACGAGCAGTACTTC.

This clonotype has ten or more counts. Compared with germline, one end of the junction differs, possibly owing to a read error. V gene TRBV27 combines with J gene TRBJ2-3; perhaps TRBD1 as D (5 bases). The CDR3 extends over 13 amino acids. Germline loops: CDR1 MNHEY, CDR2 SMNVEV (reference sequence). CDR3 loop: CANSLRGTDTQYF. CDR3 sequence (DNA): TGTGCCAACAGTTTAAGGGGTACAGATACGCAGTATTTT.

This clonotype was counted many times. The chain is built from TRBV20-1 and TRBJ2-7, with 11 bases fitting TRBD2. V lost 4 bases, J lost 5 bases, and 4 bases stayed unmatched. Germline V gene lookup returns CDR1 DFQATT and CDR2 SNEGSKA (reference sequence). The CDR3 covers 13 residues. The CDR3 loop is CSAIGLAGNEQYF. The CDR3 DNA follows: TGCAGTGCTATCGGACTAGCGGGTAACGAGCAGTACTTC.

V gene TRBV20-1 combines with J gene TRBJ2-1; 7 bases agree with TRBD2. Germline CDR1 reads DFQATT; CDR2 reads SNEGSKA (reference sequence). This CDR3 is 15 amino acids long. Trimming cost V 6 bases and J 8 bases; bases outside gene matches: 16. The CDR3, as DNA: TGCAGTGCCCTCCAACTAGACCGGGAGGTCTATGAGCAGTTCTTC. Translating it yields CSALQLDREVYEQFF.

This chain connects TRBV20-1 to TRBJ2-1; 8 nucleotides agree with TRBD2. Germline V gene data show CDR1 as DFQATT and CDR2 as SNEGSKA (reference sequence). V gave up 6 bases and J gave up 10 bases; unmatched junction bases: 20. The CDR3 sequence is 16 residues long. CDR3 region: CSAISTVAGSGREQFF. Here the CDR3 DNA reads TGCAGTGCGATATCAACCGTAGCGGGATCCGGTCGGGAGCAGTTCTTC.

This clonotype came up a few times. The chain uses TRBV20-1 and TRBJ1-2, with 8 bases aligning to TRBD1. Germline V gene sequence: CDR1 DFQATT, CDR2 SNEGSKA (reference sequence). The junction had 6 bases not matched to a gene; V was cut back by 5 bases and J by 1 base. CDR3 length: 14 residues. The CDR3 sequence is CSAERQGINYGYTF. The CDR3 bases are TGCAGTGCTGAAAGACAGGGGATTAACTATGGCTACACCTTC.

This clonotype was found a few times. J is TRBJ2-6 and V is TRBV19; TRBD1 aligns across 9 bases. With 3 bases clipped from V and 1 base from J, the junction kept 7 bases outside the gene matches. CDR3 length: 18 residues. Germline assignment: CDR1 LNHDA and CDR2 SQIVND (reference sequence). The CDR3 protein is CASSITGGALSGANVLTF. DNA for the CDR3: TGTGCCAGTAGTATCACAGGGGGCGCGTTATCTGGGGCCAACGTCCTGACTTTC.

The table lists this clonotype with a few counts. This chain links TRBV20-1 with TRBJ2-4; TRBD1 aligns across 12 bases. CDR1 and CDR2 from the germline V gene are DFQATT and SNEGSKA (reference sequence). After removal of 6 bases from V and 9 bases from J, the junction contained 9 bases not matched to a gene. This CDR3 spans 14 amino acids. CDR3 in DNA: TGCAGTGCAAACCGGGACAGGGGGCAAGTCATTCAGTACTTC. Translated, it gives CSANRDRGQVIQYF.

This clonotype was seen a handful of times. The chain has TRBV28 and TRBJ2-1; D unresolved. Germline CDR1 and CDR2: MDHEN and SYDVKM. Trimming removed 5 bases at V and 7 bases at J, with 18 bases between. The CDR3 extends over 15 amino acids. The chain's CDR3 is CASSPPTRVENEQFF. The CDR3 DNA sequence: TGTGCCAGCAGTCCCCCGACCCGGGTGGAGAATGAGCAGTTCTTC.

This clonotype appeared many times. V is TRBV5-8 and J is TRBJ1-6; 7 nucleotides agree with TRBD1. This CDR3 is 14 amino acids long. The germline CDR1 and CDR2 sequences are SGHTS and YDEGEE. The V gene end was trimmed by 4 bases and the J gene end by 10 bases; junction bases not matched to a gene: 8. This CDR3 is CASSLTGVGSPLHF. DNA of the CDR3: TGTGCCAGCAGCCTCACAGGGGTTGGCTCACCCCTCCACTTT.

This clonotype was detected many times. This chain's CDR3 is CASSSGQGGEQYF. The DNA of the CDR3 is TGTGCCAGCAGTTCGGGACAGGGCGGCGAGCAGTACTTC. The rearrangement uses TRBV28 and TRBJ2-7, with TRBD1 matching 9 bases. This CDR3 spans 13 amino acids. Trimming took 4 bases from V and 6 from J; bases not matched to a gene: 4. From germline, CDR1 is MDHEN and CDR2 SYDVKM.

This clonotype was detected many times. The rearrangement links TRBV9 to TRBJ2-4; 10 bases align to TRBD2. Germline values: CDR1 SGDLS, CDR2 YYNGEE. This CDR3 has 15 residues. Unmatched junction bases numbered 5, after V lost 2 bases and J lost 6 bases. The CDR3 sequence: CASSVTSGKGNIQYF. CDR3 bases: TGTGCCAGCAGCGTCACTAGCGGGAAGGGAAACATTCAGTACTTC.

Many counts were recorded for this clonotype. The chain combines TRBV5-1 with TRBJ1-6, with D possibly matching TRBD1 (5 bases). Per the germline V gene, CDR1 is SGHRS and CDR2 is YFSETQ. Trimming shortened V by 3 bases and J by 6 bases, and 10 bases separated the two germline ends. The CDR3 has 14 amino acids. The CDR3 loop reads CASSWEGSNSPLHF. The CDR3 DNA follows: TGCGCCAGCAGCTGGGAGGGGTCTAATTCACCCCTCCACTTT.

This clonotype was counted at least ten times. The rearrangement links TRBV20-1 to TRBJ2-7; the match to TRBD1 covers 11 bases. The ends lost 3 bases at V and 3 bases at J; junction bases unmatched: 10. Germline CDR1 DFQATT, CDR2 SNEGSKA (reference sequence). This CDR3 spans 16 amino acids. DNA for the CDR3: TGCAGTGCTAGTCTATGGCCCGGGACAGGGGGCTACGAGCAGTACTTC. Translating it yields CSASLWPGTGGYEQYF.

The chain carries TRBV11-2 and TRBJ2-7, with TRBD1 matching over 8 bases. V trimming: 5 bases; J trimming: 2 bases; junction bases outside the gene matches: 8. There are 15 residues in the CDR3. The germline CDR1 and CDR2 sequences are SGHAT and FQNNGV. DNA of the CDR3: TGTGCCAGCAGCCCAGGACAGGGCTACACCTACGAGCAGTACTTC. Encoded protein: CASSPGQGYTYEQYF. The full variable domain, in which reference TRBV11-2 and TRBJ2-7 provide the parts outside the CDR3, is EAGVAQSPRYKIIEKRQSVAFWCNPISGHATLYWYQQILGQGPKLLIQFQNNGVVDDSQLPKDRFSAERLKGVDSTLKIQPAKLEDSAVYLCASSPGQGYTYEQYFGPGTRLTVT.

The V gene is TRBV29-1, the J gene TRBJ1-1; 7 nucleotides line up with TRBD1. Germline CDR1 is SQVTM and CDR2 is ANQGSEA. The CDR3 is made up of 12 amino acids. The J segment lost 4 bases and the V segment lost 6 bases, leaving 5 bases of the junction unmatched. CDR3 DNA sequence: TGCAGCGTAGGGACAGTCGGCACTGAAGCTTTCTTT. It is translated as CSVGTVGTEAFF.

This clonotype occurred many times. The chain recombines TRBV28 with TRBJ1-3, with a possible D match to TRBD1 (5 bases). The CDR3 is 17 residues long. Germline CDR1 is MDHEN and CDR2 is SYDVKM. V shed 2 bases and J shed 0 bases, with 14 bases lying between them. The DNA for the CDR3 is TGTGCCAGCAGTTTAGCCGTGGGGGGGAACTCTGGAAACACCATATATTTT. Its translation: CASSLAVGGNSGNTIYF.